The clone carrying this T cell receptor beta chain was counted only a few times. This sample is drawn from a study of T cell changes during pregnancy in multiple sclerosis. The repertoire was sequenced with immunoSEQ multiplex PCR; TCRdb's copy has only in-frame clones and lacks some. This table holds around 69,000 clones, roughly nine tenths found once. The V gene's germline CDR1 is PRHDT and CDR2 FYEKMQ (reference sequence). Trimming left V 0 bases short and J 3 bases short, with 8 bases between. The CDR3 is made up of 14 amino acids. The source of this sequence is a female donor with multiple sclerosis, enrolled in a pregnancy study. This rearrangement joins TRBV13 to TRBJ1-1, with D perhaps matching TRBD1 (5 bases). Sample: peripheral blood, taken in the third trimester of pregnancy. The CDR3 sequence is CASSLGVGDTEAFF. CDR3 nucleotides: TGTGCCAGCAGCTTAGGTGTAGGGGACACTGAAGCTTTCTTT. Together with reference TRBV13 and TRBJ1-1, the CDR3 gives the full variable domain: AAGVIQSPRHLIKEKRETATLKCYPIPRHDTVYWYQQGPGQDPQFLISFYEKMQSDKGSIPDRFSAQQFSDYHSELNMSSLELGDSALYFCASSLGVGDTEAFFGQGTRLTVV.